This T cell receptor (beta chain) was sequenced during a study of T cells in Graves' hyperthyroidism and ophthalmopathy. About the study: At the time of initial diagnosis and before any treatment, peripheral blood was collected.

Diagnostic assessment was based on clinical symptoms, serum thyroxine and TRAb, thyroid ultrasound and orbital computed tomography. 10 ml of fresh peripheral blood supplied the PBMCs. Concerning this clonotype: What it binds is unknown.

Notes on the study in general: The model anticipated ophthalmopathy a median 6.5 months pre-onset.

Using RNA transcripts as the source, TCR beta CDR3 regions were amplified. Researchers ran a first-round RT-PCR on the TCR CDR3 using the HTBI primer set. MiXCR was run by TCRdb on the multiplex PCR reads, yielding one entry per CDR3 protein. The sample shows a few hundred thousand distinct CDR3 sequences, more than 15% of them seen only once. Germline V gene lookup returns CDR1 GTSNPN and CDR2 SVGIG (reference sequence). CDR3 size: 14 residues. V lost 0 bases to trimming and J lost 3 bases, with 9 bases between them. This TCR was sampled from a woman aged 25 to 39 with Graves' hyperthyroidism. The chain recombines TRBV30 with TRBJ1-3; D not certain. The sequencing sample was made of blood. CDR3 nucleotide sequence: TGTGCCTGGAGTGTGAGGGTCGGTGGAAACACCATATATTTT. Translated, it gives CAWSVRVGGNTIYF.